The next 32 T cell receptor beta chains were all read from a single sample in a study of blood T cell repertoires in COVID-19. Profiled with immunoSEQ multiplex PCR; TCRdb holds only in-frame clones, not every one. This sample has more than 250,000 clones, with approximately 86% found just once. Sequenced input: peripheral blood. Receptor source: a young man with active or convalescent COVID-19.

V and J are TRBV10-2 and TRBJ1-1; D is perhaps TRBD1 (6 bases). Germline V gene data show CDR1 as WSHSY and CDR2 as SAAADI. CDR3 size: 12 residues. Trimming stripped 9 bases from V and 1 base from J, with 9 bases between. This CDR3 is CASRQANTEAFF. Written as DNA, the CDR3 is TGCGCCAGTCGACAGGCGAACACTGAAGCTTTCTTT.

This sequence joins TRBV5-5 and TRBJ1-4, with TRBD1 identical over 10 bases. The junction had 10 bases not matched to a gene; V was cut back by 4 bases and J by 7 bases. This CDR3 spans 16 amino acids. Germline CDR1 reads SGHKS; CDR2 reads YYEKEE (reference sequence). Here the CDR3 reads CASSGTGVEISEKLFF. CDR3 bases: TGTGCCAGCAGCGGGACAGGGGTCGAGATTAGTGAAAAACTGTTTTTT.

CDR3 in DNA: TGTGCCAGCAGTGACACGGCAGGGGGGAACTATGGCTACACCTTC. Amino acid sequence: CASSDTAGGNYGYTF. This sequence joins TRBV6-1 and TRBJ1-2, with 7 bases lining up with TRBD1. The J segment lost 2 bases and the V segment lost 3 bases, leaving 6 bases of the junction unmatched. The V gene's germline CDR1 is MNHNS and CDR2 SASEGT. The CDR3 consists of 15 residues.

The CDR3 protein is CASSPGTEQFF. CDR3 bases: TGTGCCAGCAGCCCAGGAACCGAGCAGTTCTTC. The chain combines TRBV6-6 with TRBJ2-1; D uncertain. The CDR3 is 11 residues long. V lost 6 bases and J 10 bases, leaving 10 bases between the germline ends. CDR1 MNHNY and CDR2 SVGAGI come from the germline V gene (reference sequence).

As concerns this clone: Distinct nucleotide sequences in the sample also encode this CDR3. The chain combines TRBV12-3 or TRBV12-4 with TRBJ1-1; D is ambiguous. The V end was cut by 3 bases, the J end by 6 bases, with 5 bases between. This CDR3 is 11 amino acids long. CDR3 sequence: CASSFGSEAFF. In DNA, the CDR3 is TGTGCCAGCAGTTTCGGTTCTGAAGCTTTCTTT.

CDR3 residues: CATSDPRAQYF. The CDR3 DNA is TGTGCCACCAGTGATCCCAGGGCCCAGTACTTC. The chain has TRBV24-1 and TRBJ2-5; TRBD1 is a possible D gene (5 bases). Trimming pared 3 bases from V and 9 bases from J, leaving 7 bases between. Looked up from germline, CDR1 is KGHDR and CDR2 is SFDVKD. The CDR3 covers 11 residues.

This rearrangement joins TRBV18 to TRBJ1-6, with D possibly matching TRBD1 (6 bases). From germline, CDR1 is KGHSH and CDR2 LQKENI. CDR3 length equals 20 residues. With 4 bases removed from V and 5 bases from J, the gap between germline ends came to 27 bases. The chain's CDR3 is CASSLAIRDTRGGDNSPLHF. CDR3 coding DNA: TGTGCCAGCTCACTCGCAATCCGGGACACAAGGGGAGGGGATAATTCACCCCTCCACTTT.

This rearrangement joins TRBV6-1 to TRBJ1-4; D gene ambiguous. This CDR3 spans 14 amino acids. CDR1 and CDR2 (germline): MNHNS, SASEGT. V lost 2 bases to trimming and J lost 7 bases, with 11 bases between them. CDR3 nucleotide sequence: TGTGCCAGCAGTGAATATAGGGAGGGTGAAAAACTGTTTTTT. It translates to CASSEYREGEKLFF.

V is TRBV6-2 or TRBV6-3 and J is TRBJ1-3; a weak D match, TRBD1 (6 bases). The CDR3 is made up of 14 amino acids. With 5 bases removed from V and 2 bases from J, the gap between germline ends came to 10 bases. CDR1 is MNHEY and CDR2 is SVGEGT in the germline V gene. CDR3 in amino acids: CASSGWGPGNTIYF. CDR3 in DNA: TGTGCCAGCAGTGGATGGGGGCCTGGAAACACCATATATTTT.

The chain couples TRBV2 to TRBJ2-7; no definite D call. CDR3 size: 15 residues. Trimming pared 7 bases from V and 1 base from J, leaving 17 bases between. Germline-derived CDR1 and CDR2 are SNHLY and FYNNEI. The CDR3 spells CASIQTVGTSYEQYF. CDR3 sequence (DNA): TGTGCCAGCATCCAAACGGTGGGCACATCCTACGAGCAGTACTTC.

The chain links TRBV30 to TRBJ1-6; TRBD1 matches 8 bases. J was trimmed by 8 bases and V by 3 bases; bases with no gene match: 12. The CDR3 has 16 residues. Germline V CDR1 and CDR2: GTSNPN, SVGIG (reference sequence). The CDR3 nucleotides read TGTGCCTGGAGCTCATCCCGGACAGGGAGGGATTCACCCCTCCACTTT. It specifies CAWSSSRTGRDSPLHF. Variable domain in full (rest from reference TRBV30 and TRBJ1-6): SQTIHQWPATLVQPVGSPLSLECTVEGTSNPNLYWYRQAAGRGLQLLFYSVGIGQISSEVPQNLSASRPQDRQFILSSKKLLLSDSGFYLCAWSSSRTGRDSPLHFGNGTRLTVT.

This sequence joins TRBV29-1 and TRBJ2-1; TRBD2 matches at 14 bases. CDR1 is SQVTM, CDR2 ANQGSEA, per germline. CDR3 length: 15 residues. V shed 3 bases, J shed 6 bases, and the junction held 4 bases outside the gene matches. This CDR3 is CSVETGTSGSNEQFF. The CDR3 region has the DNA TGCAGCGTTGAGACAGGGACTAGCGGGAGCAATGAGCAGTTCTTC.

The chain is built from TRBV5-1 and TRBJ2-5; D is ambiguous. The CDR3 sequence is 11 residues long. V was shortened by 7 bases and J by 2 bases, with 6 bases between the two germline ends. The germline gives CDR1 SGHRS, CDR2 YFSETQ. The CDR3 spells CASSIQETQYF. The CDR3 DNA follows: TGCGCCAGCTCTATACAAGAGACCCAGTACTTC.

The rearrangement uses TRBV24-1 and TRBJ2-1; 7 positions match TRBD2. The CDR3 loop spans 13 amino acids. After removal of 5 bases from V and 7 bases from J, the junction contained 4 bases not matched to a gene. Germline CDR1 reads KGHDR; CDR2 reads SFDVKD. The CDR3 region is CATSGGSENEQFF. For the CDR3, the DNA is TGTGCCACCAGTGGCGGGAGTGAGAATGAGCAGTTCTTC.

J is TRBJ2-7 and V is TRBV15; the match to TRBD1 covers 9 bases. This CDR3 comprises 14 residues. CDR1 LNHNV and CDR2 YYDKDF come from the germline V gene (reference sequence). V shed 3 bases and J 1 base; nucleotides not matched to a gene: 1. The CDR3 DNA follows: TGTGCCACCAGCAGGGACAGGGGATCCTACGAGCAGTACTTC. This sequence encodes CATSRDRGSYEQYF.

This rearrangement joins TRBV30 to TRBJ1-2; the D gene is possibly TRBD1 (5 bases). The CDR3 is 13 amino acids. Germline assignment: CDR1 GTSNPN and CDR2 SVGIG (reference sequence). Trimming stripped 0 bases from V and 8 bases from J, with 13 bases between. The CDR3 DNA reads TGTGCCTGGAGTGTACAGGATTTGAGAGGCTACACCTTC. Its protein product is CAWSVQDLRGYTF.

V is TRBV28 and J is TRBJ1-5, with a possible D match to TRBD1 (5 bases). Trimming stripped 6 bases from V and 3 bases from J, with 9 bases between. Germline CDR1 and CDR2: MDHEN and SYDVKM. The length of the CDR3 is 13 residues. This CDR3 is CASRSQVNQPQHF. Here the CDR3 DNA reads TGTGCCAGCAGGTCACAGGTCAATCAGCCCCAGCATTTT.

This chain connects TRBV28 to TRBJ1-1; unclear D gene. Germline assignment: CDR1 MDHEN and CDR2 SYDVKM. The CDR3 sequence is 12 residues long. Trimming took 3 bases from V and 10 from J, leaving 12 bases between them. CDR3 sequence: CASSFPPQSAFF. The CDR3 DNA sequence: TGTGCCAGCAGTTTCCCCCCCCAATCAGCTTTCTTT.

Comments on this clone: Other DNA sequences in this specimen translate into the identical CDR3. The rearrangement uses TRBV3-1 (or the pseudogene TRBV3-2) and TRBJ2-7, with D perhaps TRBD2 (5 bases). Germline values: CDR1 LGHDT, CDR2 YNNKEL (reference sequence). There are 14 residues in the CDR3. The ends were cut back, 1 base at V and 4 bases at J, with 11 bases in the middle. Here the CDR3 DNA reads TGTGCCAGCAGCCAAGTCCGGGATTCGTACGAGCAGTACTTC. It specifies CASSQVRDSYEQYF.

The chain links TRBV6-5 to TRBJ2-3; 9 nucleotides agree with TRBD1. Germline lookup yields CDR1 MNHEY and CDR2 SVGAGI. The CDR3 length is 14 residues. V trimming: 7 bases; J trimming: 6 bases; junction bases outside the gene matches: 8. The CDR3 nucleotides are TGTGCCAGCACGAGTTGGGACAGGGAGGATACGCAGTATTTT. This encodes CASTSWDREDTQYF.

The chain uses TRBV4-1 and TRBJ2-1, with D maybe TRBD2 (5 bases). CDR3 length: 15 residues. CDR1 and CDR2 (germline): MGHRA, YSYEKL. V shed 2 bases and J shed 6 bases, with 14 bases lying between them. The CDR3 region has the DNA TGCGCCAGCAGCCAACCCCGAGATGGAGGCAATGAGCAGTTCTTC. Its protein product is CASSQPRDGGNEQFF.

This chain connects TRBV7-2 to TRBJ1-4, with 10 bases aligning to TRBD1. This CDR3 has 16 amino acids. Germline values: CDR1 SGHTA, CDR2 FQGNSA. Trimming at V came to 5 bases and at J to 2 bases, leaving 5 bases not matched to a gene. CDR3 in DNA: TGTGCCAGCAGCCGGGACAGGGGCGCGACTAATGAAAAACTGTTTTTT. Translation gives CASSRDRGATNEKLFF.

The gene calls are TRBV5-1 and TRBJ2-7, with D hard to call. CDR3 length: 14 amino acids. V was clipped by 4 bases and J by 1 base, with 12 bases between them. Germline loops: CDR1 SGHRS, CDR2 YFSETQ. CDR3 protein: CASSPEPISYEQYF. CDR3 DNA: TGCGCCAGCAGCCCGGAGCCCATTTCCTACGAGCAGTACTTC.

The CDR3 sequence is CASRQEETQYF. The DNA for the CDR3 is TGTGCCAGCAGGCAGGAAGAGACCCAGTACTTC. V gene TRBV2 combines with J gene TRBJ2-5; D unresolved. The CDR3 consists of 11 residues. Germline loops: CDR1 SNHLY, CDR2 FYNNEI. V was trimmed by 6 bases and J by 3 bases, leaving 5 bases between them. Complete variable domain (other parts from reference TRBV2 and TRBJ2-5): EPEVTQTPSHQVTQMGQEVILRCVPISNHLYFYWYRQILGQKVEFLVSFYNNEISEKSEIFDDQFSVERPDGSNFTLKIRSTKLEDSAMYFCASRQEETQYFGPGTRLLVL.

This clone was picked up one time. The rearrangement links TRBV6-5 to TRBJ2-3; 7 bases line up with TRBD2. CDR3 size: 14 residues. CDR1 and CDR2 (germline): MNHEY, SVGAGI. The V segment lost 5 bases and the J segment 4 bases; nucleotides outside the gene matches: 6. The CDR3 DNA is TGTGCCAGCAGTATCCGGGGGGAGTCAGATACGCAGTATTTT. Translation gives CASSIRGESDTQYF.

The chain joins TRBV4-2 to TRBJ2-5; 12 bases match TRBD2. V gave up 6 bases and J gave up 2 bases; unmatched junction bases: 4. CDR3 size: 15 residues. CDR1 and CDR2 (germline): LGHNA, YNFKEQ. The CDR3 reads CASSTSGGIQETQYF. CDR3 coding DNA: TGTGCCAGCAGTACTAGCGGGGGGATTCAAGAGACCCAGTACTTC.

As to this clone: Additional DNA sequences in this sample encode the identical CDR3. The chain has TRBV6-5 and TRBJ1-1, with D hard to call. Looked up from germline, CDR1 is MNHEY and CDR2 is SVGAGI. The length of the CDR3 is 12 residues. The V gene lost 4 bases and the J gene lost 0 bases, with 3 bases spanning the gap. As DNA, the CDR3 is TGTGCCAGCAGTTCGGTGAACACTGAAGCTTTCTTT. It is translated as CASSSVNTEAFF.

The chain combines TRBV6-6 with TRBJ1-2; D might be TRBD1 (5 bases). The CDR3 totals 12 residues. The germline gives CDR1 MNHNY, CDR2 SVGAGI (reference sequence). Deletions cut 7 bases from V and 6 bases from J, with 12 bases between. The CDR3 spells CASNRGLHGYTF. The CDR3 bases are TGTGCCAGCAATCGGGGACTTCATGGCTACACCTTC.

The chain carries TRBV7-2 and TRBJ2-2; 9 bases line up with TRBD1. Germline V gene data show CDR1 as SGHTA and CDR2 as FQGNSA. The ends lost 5 bases at V and 5 bases at J; junction bases unmatched: 12. The length of the CDR3 is 17 residues. CDR3 in DNA: TGTGCCAGCAGCATCGTTTCCGGGACAGGGTATACCGGGGAGCTGTTTTTT. The encoded protein is CASSIVSGTGYTGELFF.

The V gene is TRBV9, the J gene TRBJ2-3, with 10 bases fitting TRBD2. This CDR3 has 15 residues. Losses at the gene ends were 4 bases for V and 8 bases for J; bases not matched to a gene: 10. Germline assignment: CDR1 SGDLS and CDR2 YYNGEE. Here the CDR3 DNA reads TGTGCCAGCAGCCCCCAAGCGGGAGGGAGAGGTACGCAGTATTTT. This gives the protein CASSPQAGGRGTQYF.

This clone was observed once. This sequence joins TRBV25-1 and TRBJ2-7; the D is unclear. V was pared by 3 bases and J by 0 bases, with 12 bases between. Looked up from germline, CDR1 is MGHDK and CDR2 is SYGVNS. CDR3 length equals 15 residues. Here the CDR3 DNA reads TGTGCCAGCAGTGAGCGGCGAGCCGGCTCCTACGAGCAGTACTTC. Translating it yields CASSERRAGSYEQYF.

This clone appeared a single time. The rearrangement uses TRBV15 and TRBJ2-1, with TRBD1 as a possible D gene (6 bases). Germline V lookup: CDR1 LNHNV, CDR2 YYDKDF (reference sequence). The CDR3 covers 15 residues. V was pared by 2 bases and J by 7 bases, with 15 bases between. CDR3 DNA sequence: TGTGCCACCAGCAGAACCGCAAGCACAGGGAATGAGCAGTTCTTC. This encodes CATSRTASTGNEQFF.